These 17 T cell receptor beta chains were all obtained from the same sample, sequenced in a study of T cells in narcolepsy. Clones were read by immunoSEQ multiplex PCR, and TCRdb kept only the in-frame ones, dropping some. Counted here are roughly 22,000 clones, 55% to 80% occurring once; the ten biggest clones make up 10% to 15%. The sequencing input was memory (CD45RA-) CD4+ T cells from blood. These receptor sequences come from a human donor in good health.

DNA for the CDR3: TGTGCCAGCAGGATCAGCATGAAGGGCGTGTTTCGCGAGCAGTACTTC. Translating it yields CASRISMKGVFREQYF. The chain employs TRBV28 and TRBJ2-7; D is ambiguous. The germline V and J ends were trimmed by 6 bases and 6 bases, with 24 bases remaining between them. Germline V CDR1 and CDR2: MDHEN, SYDVKM. The CDR3 is 16 amino acids. The whole variable domain, filled in from reference TRBV28 and TRBJ2-7, reads DVKVTQSSRYLVKRTGEKVFLECVQDMDHENMFWYRQDPGLGLRLIYFSYDVKMKEKGDIPEGYSVSREKKERFSLILESASTNQTSMYLCASRISMKGVFREQYFGPGTRLTVT.

The rearrangement links TRBV9 to TRBJ2-7, with TRBD2 identical over 7 bases. Germline CDR1 reads SGDLS; CDR2 reads YYNGEE. The trim removed 4 bases at V and 6 bases at J, leaving 7 bases unmatched. This CDR3 has 13 amino acids. CDR3 sequence reads: CASSSRLAGEQYF. The CDR3 bases are TGTGCCAGCAGCTCCCGACTAGCTGGCGAGCAGTACTTC.

The chain has TRBV5-4 and TRBJ2-3, with TRBD2 matching over 8 bases. Germline loops: CDR1 SGHNT, CDR2 YYREEE (reference sequence). The CDR3 contains 16 residues. V was clipped by 0 bases and J by 0 bases; unmatched bases: 3. Here the CDR3 reads CASSLGLAGSTDTQYF. The CDR3, as DNA: TGTGCCAGCAGCTTGGGTCTAGCGGGTAGCACAGATACGCAGTATTTT.

This rearrangement joins TRBV19 to TRBJ2-7; TRBD1 matches at 9 bases. This CDR3 has 15 residues. J was trimmed by 1 base and V by 3 bases; bases with no gene match: 4. Germline CDR1 reads LNHDA; CDR2 reads SQIVND (reference sequence). CDR3 in amino acids: CASSIGGTGSYEQYF. For the CDR3, the DNA is TGTGCCAGTAGTATTGGTGGGACAGGGTCCTACGAGCAGTACTTC.

The rearrangement uses TRBV7-2 and TRBJ2-5; D is possibly TRBD1 (6 bases). The CDR3 spans 14 residues. Germline CDR1 is SGHTA and CDR2 is FQGNSA. Trimming shortened V by 2 bases and J by 2 bases, and 9 bases separated the two germline ends. The CDR3 DNA follows: TGTGCCAGCAGCTTACAGGGGTCACAAGAGACCCAGTACTTC. This translates into CASSLQGSQETQYF.

The rearrangement joins TRBV18 to TRBJ2-1; 9 bases match TRBD2. The V and J ends lost 0 bases and 10 bases, in that order; junction bases with no gene match: 10. The length of the CDR3 is 16 residues. Germline V CDR1 and CDR2: KGHSH, LQKENI. For the CDR3, the DNA is TGTGCCAGCTCACCACCGGCGGTAGCGGGGGCCGGAGAGCAGTTCTTC. It specifies CASSPPAVAGAGEQFF.

The chain couples TRBV4-2 to TRBJ2-4, with D possibly matching TRBD1 (5 bases). Trimming removed 0 bases from V and 9 bases from J, with 9 bases in between. The CDR3 extends over 13 amino acids. The V gene's germline CDR1 is LGHNA and CDR2 YNFKEQ. CDR3 in amino acids: CASSQDRQLIQYF. CDR3 DNA sequence: TGTGCCAGCAGCCAAGATAGACAGCTCATTCAGTACTTC.

V usage is TRBV6-6 and J usage is TRBJ2-1; maybe TRBD1 (7 bases). Deletions cut 6 bases from V and 5 bases from J, with 14 bases between. Germline CDR1 reads MNHNY; CDR2 reads SVGAGI (reference sequence). The CDR3 sequence is 14 residues long. CDR3 nucleotide sequence: TGTGCCAGCAGCCGCGGGGACAGCAACAATGAGCAGTTCTTC. Translated, it gives CASSRGDSNNEQFF.

The rearrangement joins TRBV7-6 to TRBJ1-1; 7 bases match TRBD1. CDR3 length: 14 amino acids. CDR1 is SGHVS, CDR2 FNYEAQ, per germline. The trim removed 4 bases at V and 8 bases at J, leaving 10 bases unmatched. The CDR3: CASSSRQGVGEAFF. CDR3 coding DNA: TGTGCCAGCAGCTCTCGACAGGGAGTAGGGGAAGCTTTCTTT.

The chain is built from TRBV28 and TRBJ1-6; weak D call: TRBD1 (5 bases). CDR3 length equals 14 residues. V was cut by 3 bases and J by 10 bases, with 13 bases left in between. Germline assignment: CDR1 MDHEN and CDR2 SYDVKM. The chain's CDR3 is CASSFSTVTSPLHF. Here the CDR3 DNA reads TGTGCCAGCAGTTTCTCGACAGTGACCTCACCCCTCCACTTT.

This clone was detected a few times. The chain recombines TRBV11-3 with TRBJ2-7; TRBD2 is a possible D gene (5 bases). This CDR3 is 10 amino acids long. CDR1 is SGHNT, CDR2 YENEEA, per germline. V lost 6 bases and J lost 7, with 7 bases in between. CDR3 in amino acids: CASRGGEQYF. DNA for the CDR3: TGTGCCAGCAGGGGCGGGGAGCAGTACTTC.

This chain links TRBV6-5 with TRBJ1-6; D not resolved. CDR1 MNHEY and CDR2 SVGAGI come from the germline V gene. The V end lost 2 bases, the J end lost 9 bases, and 8 bases lay between the germline ends. This CDR3 comprises 13 residues. CDR3 protein: CASSYSRTSPLHF. The CDR3 region has the DNA TGTGCCAGCAGTTACAGCCGGACTTCACCCCTCCACTTT.

The V gene is TRBV2, the J gene TRBJ2-2; D ambiguous. CDR1 and CDR2 (germline): SNHLY, FYNNEI. The CDR3 spans 14 residues. The V gene lost 5 bases and the J gene lost 1 base, with 8 bases spanning the gap. The CDR3 DNA reads TGTGCCAGCAGTTGGGTTGGGAACACCGGGGAGCTGTTTTTT. It codes for CASSWVGNTGELFF.

This sequence joins TRBV5-1 and TRBJ2-1; TRBD1 aligns across 7 bases. Germline CDR1 SGHRS, CDR2 YFSETQ. This CDR3 is 13 amino acids long. With 0 bases clipped from V and 8 bases from J, the junction kept 2 bases outside the gene matches. CDR3 nucleotides: TGCGCCAGCAGCTTGGAAGGGGGCGATGAGCAGTTCTTC. Encoded protein: CASSLEGGDEQFF.

The chain uses TRBV5-4 and TRBJ1-1; no clear D. V was clipped by 3 bases and J by 2 bases, with 8 bases between them. The CDR3 is 13 residues long. Germline V gene lookup returns CDR1 SGHNT and CDR2 YYREEE (reference sequence). The CDR3 protein is CASSSDINTEAFF. The CDR3 region has the DNA TGTGCCAGCAGCTCAGACATCAACACTGAAGCTTTCTTT.

The V and J genes are TRBV18 and TRBJ2-6; D is unresolved. This CDR3 has 15 residues. Trimming removed 3 bases from V and 1 base from J, with 7 bases in between. Germline-derived CDR1 and CDR2 are KGHSH and LQKENI. In DNA, the CDR3 is TGTGCCAGCTCACCGGAGCTATCTGGGGCCAACGTCCTGACTTTC. As protein: CASSPELSGANVLTF.

V is TRBV9 and J is TRBJ2-7; D tentatively reads TRBD1 or TRBD2 (5 bases each). Trimming removed 4 bases at V and 3 bases at J, with 14 bases between. The length of the CDR3 is 14 residues. Germline assignment: CDR1 SGDLS and CDR2 YYNGEE. In nucleotides, the CDR3 is TGTGCCAGCAGCCCCCAGGTGGGGGACTACGAGCAGTACTTC. Translated: CASSPQVGDYEQYF.